These 12 T cell receptor beta chains came from one sample sequenced in a study of T-cell memory formation after mild COVID-19. TCRdb reanalysed the 5' RACE reads using MiXCR and keeps one entry per CDR3 protein. The sample has some 62,000 distinct CDR3 sequences; less than 9.5% are singletons. Source material: PBMCs or a T cell subset sorted from them (not recorded which). The origin of the receptors is a man between 18 and 29 years old who had mild COVID-19 (a few samples of this study predate the infection). Cell type and time point are not known.

The table lists this clonotype with many counts. The CDR3 spells CASSPGTSAIYNEQFF. DNA of the CDR3: TGTGCCAGCAGCCCCGGGACTAGCGCTATTTACAATGAGCAGTTCTTC. The chain combines TRBV9 with TRBJ2-1; 10 nucleotides line up with TRBD2. With V trimmed by 4 bases and J by 4 bases, 8 bases remained unmatched. This CDR3 region has 16 residues. The germline V gene encodes CDR1 SGDLS and CDR2 YYNGEE.

This clonotype was seen a handful of times. The chain is built from TRBV6-5 and TRBJ2-5, with no clear D. Germline V gene data show CDR1 as MNHEY and CDR2 as SVGAGI. V dropped 6 bases and J dropped 1 base, with 12 bases sitting between them. This CDR3 has 14 amino acids. The CDR3 loop reads CASSFLPTQETQYF. CDR3 DNA sequence: TGTGCCAGCAGCTTCCTACCAACCCAAGAGACCCAGTACTTC.

This clonotype was counted ten times or more. V is TRBV5-1 and J is TRBJ2-7; D call uncertain. The CDR3 is 15 residues long. Germline V gives CDR1 SGHRS, CDR2 YFSETQ. V gave up 4 bases and J gave up 1 base, with 15 bases separating them. This CDR3 is CASSLGWTVSYEQYF. For the CDR3, the DNA is TGCGCCAGCAGCCTGGGGTGGACGGTTTCCTACGAGCAGTACTTC.

In this sample, this clonotype turned up a few times. The gene calls are TRBV5-6 and TRBJ2-2, with 8 bases matching TRBD1. Germline-derived CDR1 and CDR2 are SGHDT and YYEEEE. This CDR3 region has 16 residues. With V trimmed by 3 bases and J by 4 bases, 8 bases remained unmatched. This chain's CDR3 is CASSWGGQGPTGELFF. CDR3 sequence (DNA): TGTGCCAGCAGCTGGGGTGGACAGGGCCCCACCGGGGAGCTGTTTTTT.

The genes are TRBV9 and TRBJ2-2, with 9 bases lining up with TRBD2. Germline lookup yields CDR1 SGDLS and CDR2 YYNGEE. Trimming took 4 bases from V and 6 from J; bases not matched to a gene: 16. CDR3 length: 18 amino acids. The CDR3 loop reads CASSPKDLSGGRPGELFF. DNA of the CDR3: TGTGCCAGCAGCCCGAAGGACCTTAGCGGGGGTCGCCCCGGGGAGCTGTTTTTT. The whole variable domain, remainder taken from reference TRBV9 and TRBJ2-2, is DSGVTQTPKHLITATGQRVTLRCSPRSGDLSVYWYQQSLDQGLQFLIQYYNGEERAKGNILERFSAQQFPDLHSELNLSSLELGDSALYFCASSPKDLSGGRPGELFFGEGSRLTVL.

V usage is TRBV7-8 and J usage is TRBJ1-2; 8 bases are shared with TRBD1. J gave up 2 bases and V 0 bases, and 2 bases lay outside the gene matches. This CDR3 is built from 15 residues. The germline V gene has CDR1 SGHVS and CDR2 FQNEAQ. The CDR3 is CASSLARTGNYGYTF. For the CDR3, the DNA is TGTGCCAGCAGCTTAGCGCGGACAGGGAACTATGGCTACACCTTC.

This clonotype was recorded many times. V is TRBV5-1 and J is TRBJ1-1; tentative D call: TRBD1 (5 bases). The CDR3 runs to 13 residues. Trimming took 1 base from V and 6 from J, leaving 10 bases between them. The germline V gene has CDR1 SGHRS and CDR2 YFSETQ. CDR3 loop: CASSLSLGAEAFF. CDR3 DNA sequence: TGCGCCAGCAGCTTGTCCCTGGGGGCTGAAGCTTTCTTT.

This clonotype was recorded at least ten times. This sequence joins TRBV4-3 and TRBJ1-3, with TRBD1 matching over 11 bases. CDR1 and CDR2 (germline): LGHNA, YSLEER. V lost 3 bases, J lost 7 bases, and 2 bases stayed unmatched. The CDR3 is 14 residues long. The CDR3 DNA is TGCGCCAGCAGCCAGGACAGGGGGCTTAACACCATATATTTT. Protein: CASSQDRGLNTIYF.

This clonotype was seen ten or more times. The genes are TRBV5-1 and TRBJ2-3; the D is unclear. This CDR3 is built from 13 residues. V dropped 0 bases and J dropped 4 bases, with 6 bases sitting between them. The germline CDR1 and CDR2 sequences are SGHRS and YFSETQ. The DNA for the CDR3 is TGCGCCAGCAGCTTGGCCGTCGCAGATACGCAGTATTTT. It encodes CASSLAVADTQYF.

This clonotype showed up many times. The chain recombines TRBV4-2 with TRBJ2-5; 12 bases map to TRBD2. J gave up 4 bases and V 0 bases, and 6 bases lay outside the gene matches. Germline V gives CDR1 LGHNA, CDR2 YNFKEQ. The CDR3 length is 17 residues. The CDR3 spells CASSQDGTSGGRETQYF. For the CDR3, the DNA is TGTGCCAGCAGCCAAGATGGCACTAGCGGGGGGAGAGAGACCCAGTACTTC.

This clonotype was seen more than once but under ten times. The chain joins TRBV7-2 to TRBJ1-1; a possible D gene is TRBD1 (5 bases). Trimming stripped 4 bases from V and 3 bases from J, with 18 bases between. The CDR3 is 16 amino acids. CDR1 is SGHTA and CDR2 is FQGNSA in the germline V gene. The CDR3 nucleotides read TGTGCCAGCAGCTCCACAGGAGCCAGCTGGGACACTGAAGCTTTCTTT. Protein: CASSSTGASWDTEAFF.

There are a few counts of this clonotype. V is TRBV4-3 and J is TRBJ2-7; D might be TRBD1 (5 bases). Per the germline V gene, CDR1 is LGHNA and CDR2 is YSLEER. V was shortened by 1 base and J by 6 bases, with 10 bases between the two germline ends. There are 13 residues in the CDR3. The CDR3, as DNA: TGCGCCAGCAGCCAAGTTCAGGGTGGCGAGCAGTACGTC. It translates to CASSQVQGGEQYV.